Below, 13 T cell receptor beta chains from the same sample are listed, as sequenced in a study of human T cells and chemical hapten exposure. Time point denoted: patch test 2, 6 weeks after DPC sensitization. Treatment indicated: therapeutic diphenylcyclopropenone sensitization with weekly scalp DPC. TCRdb ran MiXCR on the RACE reads and lists one entry per CDR3 protein. This sample has about 84,000 distinct CDR3 sequences; 10% occur once, and the top ten carry approximately 5%. The specimen comprised whole blood, sampled in connection with sensitization to the hapten diphenylcyclopropenone (DPC). These receptors all stem from a woman aged 45-65 years with alopecia areata. Some clones in this sample may be carry-over from other donors' samples.

This rearrangement joins TRBV3-1 to TRBJ1-5; 8 nucleotides line up with TRBD1. Germline trimming cut 3 bases from V and 6 bases from J; bases unmatched to any gene: 4. Per the germline V gene, CDR1 is LGHDT and CDR2 is YNNKEL (reference sequence). The CDR3 extends over 14 amino acids. The CDR3 spells CASSHDRGSQPQHF. The CDR3 coding sequence is TGTGCCAGCAGCCACGACAGGGGTTCTCAGCCCCAGCATTTT. Full variable domain (remainder filled in from reference TRBV3-1 and TRBJ1-5): DTAVSQTPKYLVTQMGNDKSIKCEQNLGHDTMYWYKQDSKKFLKIMFSYNNKELIINETVPNRFSPKSPDKAHLNLHINSLELGDSAVYFCASSHDRGSQPQHFGDGTRLSIL.

The chain links TRBV5-1 to TRBJ1-1; tentative D call: TRBD1 (6 bases). CDR3 length: 14 residues. V lost 3 bases and J 2 bases, leaving 11 bases between the germline ends. From germline, CDR1 is SGHRS and CDR2 YFSETQ. The CDR3 DNA reads TGCGCCAGCAGCTCGTCCGGGGGCAACACTGAAGCTTTCTTT. Translating it yields CASSSSGGNTEAFF. Together with reference TRBV5-1 and TRBJ1-1, the CDR3 gives the full variable domain: KAGVTQTPRYLIKTRGQQVTLSCSPISGHRSVSWYQQTPGQGLQFLFEYFSETQRNKGNFPGRFSGRQFSNSRSEMNVSTLELGDSALYLCASSSSGGNTEAFFGQGTRLTVV.

This clonotype was observed many times. The chain employs TRBV3-1 and TRBJ2-7; 8 bases are a match to TRBD2. This CDR3 is 15 amino acids long. Germline CDR1 reads LGHDT; CDR2 reads YNNKEL (reference sequence). Losses at the gene ends were 6 bases for V and 0 bases for J; bases not matched to a gene: 7. CDR3 DNA sequence: TGTGCCAGCAGTCTTAGCGGGACCCCCTCCTACGAGCAGTACTTC. The encoded protein is CASSLSGTPSYEQYF.

This clonotype was counted at least ten times. This rearrangement joins TRBV6-5 to TRBJ2-7; 7 bases agree with TRBD1. V was pared by 2 bases and J by 1 base, with 8 bases of the junction left unmatched. Per the germline V gene, CDR1 is MNHEY and CDR2 is SVGAGI. This CDR3 has 16 residues. CDR3 loop: CASSYQKTGRSYEQYF. The CDR3 DNA reads as TGTGCCAGCAGTTACCAAAAGACAGGGCGGTCCTACGAGCAGTACTTC.

The chain employs TRBV12-3 or TRBV12-4 and TRBJ1-1; no firm D call. V lost 7 bases and J lost 1, with 16 bases in between. The CDR3 is made up of 15 amino acids. The CDR3 bases are TGTGCCAGCAAGGCCGATGGGCGCGGGAACACTGAAGCTTTCTTT. This encodes CASKADGRGNTEAFF.

This clonotype was detected ten times or more. V gene TRBV11-2 combines with J gene TRBJ2-5, with TRBD1 matching 9 bases. V lost 5 bases and J lost 2; bases outside the gene matches: 3. The CDR3 sequence is 14 residues long. Germline CDR1 SGHAT, CDR2 FQNNGV. The CDR3 coding sequence is TGTGCCAGCAGCCATGGACAGGGGCAAGAGACCCAGTACTTC. It is translated as CASSHGQGQETQYF. Supplemented by reference TRBV11-2 and TRBJ2-5, the full variable domain reads EAGVAQSPRYKIIEKRQSVAFWCNPISGHATLYWYQQILGQGPKLLIQFQNNGVVDDSQLPKDRFSAERLKGVDSTLKIQPAKLEDSAVYLCASSHGQGQETQYFGPGTRLLVL.

This clonotype was seen more than once but under ten times. The rearrangement uses TRBV20-1 and TRBJ2-4; 9 bases are a match to TRBD1. The J segment lost 7 bases and the V segment lost 2 bases, leaving 9 bases of the junction unmatched. CDR1 DFQATT and CDR2 SNEGSKA come from the germline V gene (reference sequence). This CDR3 spans 15 amino acids. CDR3 region: CSARPWTGVGNIQYF. The CDR3 DNA reads as TGCAGTGCTAGACCCTGGACAGGGGTAGGGAACATTCAGTACTTC.

This clonotype was picked up many times. The gene calls are TRBV20-1 and TRBJ1-2, with D unclear. Germline loops: CDR1 DFQATT, CDR2 SNEGSKA (reference sequence). The CDR3 sequence is 13 residues long. The V end was cut by 6 bases, the J end by 13 bases, with 24 bases between. The CDR3 here is CSASPPRGSGFTF. In DNA form, the CDR3 reads TGCAGTGCGAGCCCCCCGCGCGGTTCCGGTTTCACCTTC.

The V gene is TRBV12-3 or TRBV12-4, the J gene TRBJ2-3, with 9 bases identical to TRBD2. The CDR3 has 17 residues. Unmatched junction bases numbered 10, after V lost 1 base and J lost 5 bases. The DNA of the CDR3 is TGTGCCAGCAGTTTAGTGATAGCGGGAGCCGGCGTAGATACGCAGTATTTT. Residues: CASSLVIAGAGVDTQYF.

The sample holds many counts of this clonotype. V is TRBV20-1 and J is TRBJ2-3; 8 nucleotides align to TRBD2. With 1 base clipped from V and 5 bases from J, the junction kept 11 bases outside the gene matches. CDR3 size: 16 residues. The germline V gene has CDR1 DFQATT and CDR2 SNEGSKA (reference sequence). CDR3: CSARGGIAGRGDTQYF. The DNA of the CDR3 is TGCAGTGCTAGAGGCGGAATAGCGGGGAGGGGAGATACGCAGTATTTT.

This clonotype was observed many times. V gene TRBV29-1 combines with J gene TRBJ2-1, with TRBD2 matching over 10 bases. The CDR3 spans 16 residues. Germline loops: CDR1 SQVTM, CDR2 ANQGSEA. Losses at the gene ends were 6 bases for V and 6 bases for J; bases not matched to a gene: 14. The CDR3 bases are TGCAGCGTCATAGCCCCTAGCGGGAGACACGGCAATGAGCAGTTCTTC. This sequence encodes CSVIAPSGRHGNEQFF.

This clonotype was seen repeatedly, ten times or more. Written as DNA, the CDR3 is TGCGCCAGCAGTGAGATCGGGACCGTAAGGTACAATGAGCAGTTCTTC. It is translated as CASSEIGTVRYNEQFF. The V and J genes are TRBV10-1 and TRBJ2-1, with D perhaps matching TRBD1 or TRBD2 (5 bases each). Germline assignment: CDR1 WNHNN and CDR2 SYGVQD (reference sequence). The V end was cut by 2 bases, the J end by 4 bases, with 15 bases between. The CDR3 contains 16 residues.

This clonotype was observed a handful of times. The V gene is TRBV10-2, the J gene TRBJ2-7; 7 bases align to TRBD1. The germline V gene encodes CDR1 WSHSY and CDR2 SAAADI. The CDR3 is 12 amino acids. V shed 4 bases, J shed 7 bases, and the junction held 4 bases outside the gene matches. In DNA, the CDR3 is TGCGCCAGCAGTGGACAGGGATGGGAGCAGTACTTC. Its translation is CASSGQGWEQYF.